The next 27 T cell receptor beta chains were all read from a single sample in a study of blood T cell repertoires in COVID-19. TCRdb's table, derived via immunoSEQ multiplex PCR, lists solely in-frame clones and lacks some. The sample includes some 180,000 clones, about 76% of them seen just once. The sequencing input was peripheral blood. Receptors were obtained from a woman aged 50 to 60 with active or convalescent COVID-19.

The chain links TRBV28 to TRBJ2-3, with 15 bases identical to TRBD2. The CDR3 spans 18 residues. Germline assignment: CDR1 MDHEN and CDR2 SYDVKM. The V gene end was trimmed by 4 bases and the J gene end by 5 bases; junction bases not matched to a gene: 10. The CDR3 region has the DNA TGTGCCAGCAGTTCCTTTAGGACTAGCGGGAGGGCCGGAGATACGCAGTATTTT. Translating gives CASSSFRTSGRAGDTQYF.

This clone came up a few times. The chain joins TRBV7-2 to TRBJ2-5; 7 positions match TRBD2. CDR1 is SGHTA and CDR2 is FQGNSA in the germline V gene. This CDR3 region has 14 residues. Trimming at V came to 3 bases and at J to 5 bases, leaving 6 bases not matched to a gene. CDR3 in amino acids: CASSFRGGRETQYF. The CDR3 coding sequence is TGTGCCAGCAGCTTTCGCGGGGGACGGGAGACCCAGTACTTC.

The chain employs TRBV24-1 and TRBJ2-3, with a weak D call TRBD2 (5 bases). CDR3 length: 15 residues. V gave up 2 bases and J gave up 4 bases, with 12 bases separating them. Per germline, CDR1 KGHDR and CDR2 SFDVKD. The CDR3 spells CATSDSLLGADTQYF. Written as DNA, the CDR3 is TGTGCCACCAGTGATTCTCTATTGGGAGCAGATACGCAGTATTTT.

A few counts support this clone. The chain links TRBV25-1 to TRBJ2-1; 12 positions match TRBD1. V shed 5 bases, J shed 8 bases, and the junction held 7 bases outside the gene matches. Germline CDR1 is MGHDK and CDR2 is SYGVNS. The CDR3 has 15 amino acids. CDR3 in amino acids: CASSPGTGGWDEQFF. CDR3 bases: TGTGCCAGCAGTCCCGGGACAGGGGGCTGGGATGAGCAGTTCTTC. The full variable domain, rest sourced from reference TRBV25-1 and TRBJ2-1, is EADIYQTPRYLVIGTGKKITLECSQTMGHDKMYWYQQDPGMELHLIHYSYGVNSTEKGDLSSESTVSRIRTEHFPLTLESARPSHTSQYLCASSPGTGGWDEQFFGPGTRLTVL.

This clone appeared a few times. One end of the junction is discordant with germline, which a read error may explain. V usage is TRBV18 and J usage is TRBJ1-2, with 8 nucleotides matching TRBD1. The CDR3 loop spans 13 amino acids. Germline values: CDR1 KGHSH, CDR2 LQKENI. CDR3 loop: CASAPDRDYGYTF. The CDR3 bases are TGTGCCAGCGCACCGGACAGGGACTATGGCTACACCTTC.

The rearrangement joins TRBV4-3 to TRBJ1-2; possibly TRBD1 for D (6 bases). The V gene lost 0 bases and the J gene lost 3 bases, with 14 bases spanning the gap. CDR3 size: 16 residues. CDR1 is LGHNA and CDR2 is YSLEER in the germline V gene. This chain's CDR3 is CASSQDRGRGYYGYTF. In DNA form, the CDR3 reads TGCGCCAGCAGCCAAGATCGGGGCAGGGGTTACTATGGCTACACCTTC.

V gene TRBV27 combines with J gene TRBJ2-7, with a possible D match to TRBD1 (5 bases). V was cut by 2 bases and J by 2 bases, with 10 bases left in between. CDR3 length equals 14 residues. Germline V gene sequence: CDR1 MNHEY, CDR2 SMNVEV (reference sequence). The CDR3 nucleotides are TGTGCCAGCAGTTTAAACAGGAAGACCTACGAGCAGTACTTC. Translated, it gives CASSLNRKTYEQYF.

The V gene is TRBV18, the J gene TRBJ1-2; the D is unclear. The CDR3 covers 13 residues. V dropped 2 bases and J dropped 10 bases, with 14 bases sitting between them. Germline loops: CDR1 KGHSH, CDR2 LQKENI. CDR3 protein: CASSPSGVRDYTF. CDR3 sequence (DNA): TGTGCCAGCTCACCATCAGGCGTACGGGACTACACCTTC.

This clone occurred a few times. The chain joins TRBV6-5 to TRBJ1-6; maybe TRBD1 (6 bases). The CDR3 runs 13 residues. CDR1 MNHEY and CDR2 SVGAGI come from the germline V gene. The germline V and J ends were trimmed by 4 bases and 10 bases, with 11 bases remaining between them. The CDR3, as DNA: TGTGCCAGCAGTTCCGAGGGGGACTCACCCCTCCACTTT. It specifies CASSSEGDSPLHF.

This clone occurred a few times. The V call is TRBV3-1 (or the pseudogene TRBV3-2), the J call TRBJ1-2; D may be TRBD1 (5 bases). Trimming took off 6 bases at V and 7 bases at J, with 15 bases between the two ends. The CDR3 covers 13 residues. Germline V gives CDR1 LGHDT, CDR2 YNNKEL (reference sequence). The CDR3 sequence is CASSLKQGSGYTF. CDR3 nucleotide sequence: TGTGCCAGCAGTCTAAAGCAGGGCTCTGGCTACACCTTC.

V gene TRBV7-2 combines with J gene TRBJ2-5, with 7 bases that match TRBD1. Per germline, CDR1 SGHTA and CDR2 FQGNSA. J lost 3 bases, V lost 4 bases, and 11 bases had no gene match. CDR3 length: 16 amino acids. Written as DNA, the CDR3 is TGTGCCAGCAGCTCGCCGAAGGGGACAGCAAAAGAGACCCAGTACTTC. Protein: CASSSPKGTAKETQYF. The full variable domain, in which reference TRBV7-2 and TRBJ2-5 provide the parts outside the CDR3, is GAGVSQSPSNKVTEKGKDVELRCDPISGHTALYWYRQSLGQGLEFLIYFQGNSAPDKSGLPSDRFSAERTGGSVSTLTIQRTQQEDSAVYLCASSSPKGTAKETQYFGPGTRLLVL.

The gene calls are TRBV7-8 and TRBJ1-3; no reliable D call. Germline V CDR1 and CDR2: SGHVS, FQNEAQ. Between the trimmed V and J ends, which lost 2 bases and 0 bases, there was a span of 8 bases. CDR3 length: 15 residues. The CDR3 loop reads CASSLSRISGNTIYF. DNA of the CDR3: TGTGCCAGCAGCTTATCCAGAATCTCTGGAAACACCATATATTTT.

CDR3 in DNA: TGTGCCAGCAGCACGGACAGGACTGGAAACACCATATATTTT. This translates into CASSTDRTGNTIYF. The chain uses TRBV5-6 and TRBJ1-3; the match to TRBD1 covers 7 bases. The germline V gene has CDR1 SGHDT and CDR2 YYEEEE. The CDR3 is 14 residues long. The V gene end was trimmed by 4 bases and the J gene end by 2 bases; junction bases not matched to a gene: 3.

The chain has TRBV6-1 and TRBJ1-2; 8 bases are shared with TRBD1. CDR1 MNHNS and CDR2 SASEGT come from the germline V gene. There are 15 residues in the CDR3. Trimming removed 2 bases from V and 5 bases from J; junction bases left unmatched: 7. CDR3: CASSERPRTGYGYTF. As DNA, the CDR3 is TGTGCCAGCAGTGAACGCCCTCGGACAGGGTATGGCTACACCTTC.

The chain has TRBV5-1 and TRBJ2-3; the D gene is possibly TRBD2 (6 bases). The V and J ends lost 3 bases and 2 bases respectively, with 16 bases between them. This CDR3 has 16 residues. From germline, CDR1 is SGHRS and CDR2 YFSETQ. DNA for the CDR3: TGCGCCAGCAGCTGGGGGACTTTTACCTCCACAGATACGCAGTATTTT. This codes for CASSWGTFTSTDTQYF.

The chain has TRBV9 and TRBJ2-2; 16 nucleotides agree with TRBD2. The CDR3 is 20 amino acids. With V trimmed by 3 bases and J by 5 bases, 13 bases remained unmatched. Germline V gives CDR1 SGDLS, CDR2 YYNGEE. CDR3 in amino acids: CASSAYLGLAGGPGTGELFF. The CDR3 DNA follows: TGTGCCAGCAGCGCGTACCTGGGACTAGCGGGAGGGCCCGGGACCGGGGAGCTGTTTTTT.

This sequence joins TRBV5-4 and TRBJ1-5; unclear D gene. The germline CDR1 and CDR2 sequences are SGHNT and YYREEE (reference sequence). This CDR3 contains 15 residues. Deletions cut 0 bases from V and 5 bases from J, with 12 bases between. CDR3: CASSLGGTSDQPQHF. For the CDR3, the DNA is TGTGCCAGCAGCTTGGGCGGCACATCGGATCAGCCCCAGCATTTT.

The chain links TRBV30 to TRBJ1-6, with D possibly matching TRBD1 (6 bases). The CDR3 loop spans 14 amino acids. V was clipped by 3 bases and J by 8 bases, with 14 bases between them. Per the germline V gene, CDR1 is GTSNPN and CDR2 is SVGIG (reference sequence). The CDR3 spells CAWSPIGQHSPLHF. DNA of the CDR3: TGTGCCTGGAGCCCTATCGGACAGCATTCACCCCTCCACTTT.

The chain carries TRBV27 and TRBJ2-7; TRBD1 matches 8 bases. The CDR3 is made up of 17 amino acids. The junction had 14 bases not matched to a gene; V was cut back by 0 bases and J by 7 bases. Germline V lookup: CDR1 MNHEY, CDR2 SMNVEV (reference sequence). The DNA of the CDR3 is TGTGCCAGCAGTTTATCGCCCTACAGACAGGGGCGCTGGGAGCAGTACTTC. Protein sequence: CASSLSPYRQGRWEQYF.

The rearrangement joins TRBV5-6 to TRBJ2-7; tentatively, D is TRBD2 (6 bases). The CDR3 is 16 residues long. CDR1 is SGHDT and CDR2 is YYEEEE in the germline V gene. V was shortened by 4 bases and J by 0 bases, with 17 bases between the two germline ends. In nucleotides, the CDR3 is TGTGCCAGCAGCATTAATAGCGGAGTGAACTCCTACGAGCAGTACTTC. Protein: CASSINSGVNSYEQYF.

The rearrangement joins TRBV20-1 to TRBJ2-7; 8 bases map to TRBD2. J was trimmed by 9 bases and V by 3 bases; bases with no gene match: 10. CDR1 is DFQATT, CDR2 SNEGSKA, per germline (reference sequence). This CDR3 contains 13 residues. CDR3 nucleotide sequence: TGCAGTGCTAGTAAGCGGGGGCTAGGTGGGCAGTACTTC. It yields the protein CSASKRGLGGQYF.

The CDR3 nucleotides read TGTGCCAGCAGCTTAGACCTTGGGACAGGGGGCAATGGCTACACCTTC. Its protein product is CASSLDLGTGGNGYTF. This sequence joins TRBV7-2 and TRBJ1-2, with 12 positions matching TRBD1. CDR1 and CDR2 (germline): SGHTA, FQGNSA. The CDR3 is 16 residues long. With V trimmed by 1 base and J by 6 bases, 6 bases remained unmatched.

This sequence joins TRBV3-1 (or the pseudogene TRBV3-2) and TRBJ2-5, with 8 bases fitting TRBD2. The germline V gene encodes CDR1 LGHDT and CDR2 YNNKEL (reference sequence). With V trimmed by 4 bases and J by 3 bases, 7 bases remained unmatched. The CDR3 extends over 15 amino acids. CDR3 DNA sequence: TGTGCCAGCAGCCCCCCGGGACTAGGGGAAGAGACCCAGTACTTC. It yields the protein CASSPPGLGEETQYF.

The gene calls are TRBV10-2 and TRBJ2-2, with D perhaps TRBD1 (6 bases). The V and J ends lost 2 bases and 4 bases respectively, with 14 bases between them. This CDR3 is 16 amino acids long. CDR1 is WSHSY and CDR2 is SAAADI in the germline V gene. CDR3 protein: CASSEKDRRGTGELFF. CDR3 nucleotides: TGCGCCAGCAGTGAGAAAGACAGGCGAGGCACCGGGGAGCTGTTTTTT.

The V and J genes are TRBV28 and TRBJ1-2, with 11 positions matching TRBD1. Trimming cost V 7 bases and J 4 bases; bases outside gene matches: 8. Germline lookup yields CDR1 MDHEN and CDR2 SYDVKM. There are 15 residues in the CDR3. The CDR3 DNA sequence: TGTGCCAGCACCGGACAGGGGGCTTGGGGCTATGGCTACACCTTC. It codes for CASTGQGAWGYGYTF.

The chain uses TRBV5-1 and TRBJ2-7, with 10 bases that match TRBD2. The germline gives CDR1 SGHRS, CDR2 YFSETQ. The CDR3 runs 14 residues. Trimming took 7 bases from V and 4 from J; bases not matched to a gene: 8. The CDR3 sequence: CASRSSGSWYEQYF. The CDR3, as DNA: TGCGCCAGCCGATCTAGCGGGAGTTGGTACGAGCAGTACTTC.

The chain recombines TRBV7-2 with TRBJ1-5; 9 positions agree with TRBD1. The CDR3 sequence is 15 residues long. V dropped 4 bases and J dropped 3; count of bases not matched to a gene: 4. Germline CDR1 reads SGHTA; CDR2 reads FQGNSA. The CDR3 spells CASSSRTGDNQPQHF. In nucleotides, the CDR3 is TGTGCCAGCAGCTCACGGACAGGGGACAATCAGCCCCAGCATTTT.